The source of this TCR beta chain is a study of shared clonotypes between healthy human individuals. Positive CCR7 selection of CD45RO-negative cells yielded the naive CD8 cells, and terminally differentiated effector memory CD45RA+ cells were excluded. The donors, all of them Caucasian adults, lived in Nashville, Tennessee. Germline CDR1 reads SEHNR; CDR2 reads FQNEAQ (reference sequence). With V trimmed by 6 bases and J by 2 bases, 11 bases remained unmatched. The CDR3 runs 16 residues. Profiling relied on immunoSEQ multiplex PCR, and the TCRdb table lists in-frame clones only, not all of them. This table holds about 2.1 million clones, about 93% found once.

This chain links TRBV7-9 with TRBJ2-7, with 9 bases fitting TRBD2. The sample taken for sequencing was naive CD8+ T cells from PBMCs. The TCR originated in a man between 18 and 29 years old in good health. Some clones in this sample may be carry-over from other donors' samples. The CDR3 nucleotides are TGTGCCAGCAGTATTTTTACTAGCGGGCCCCCCTACGAGCAGTACTTC. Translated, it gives CASSIFTSGPPYEQYF.